The 30 T cell receptor beta chains below were found in one sample sequenced in a study of CD8 T cells in Susac syndrome. RNA totalling roughly 0.5 to 1 ug underwent reverse transcription with random hexamers. TCRdb reprocessed the immunoSEQ multiplex PCR reads with MiXCR, giving one entry per CDR3 protein. Here the sample spans about 300,000 distinct CDR3 sequences, around 83% being singletons. Material: CD8+ T cells from PBMCs. The receptors here all came from a human donor with multiple sclerosis.

The chain employs TRBV4-1 and TRBJ1-1; 9 nucleotides line up with TRBD1. CDR1 is MGHRA, CDR2 YSYEKL, per germline. The CDR3 covers 17 residues. Losses at the gene ends were 3 bases for V and 4 bases for J; bases not matched to a gene: 12. The CDR3 bases are TGCGCCAGCAGCCATGGTCCGGGACAGGGTCTTTTCACTGAAGCTTTCTTT. It encodes CASSHGPGQGLFTEAFF.

V and J are TRBV27 and TRBJ2-7; tentatively, D is TRBD1 (5 bases). Germline lookup yields CDR1 MNHEY and CDR2 SMNVEV (reference sequence). This CDR3 is built from 11 residues. Trimming left V 8 bases short and J 3 bases short, with 8 bases between. The CDR3 bases are TGTGCCAGCGCTAGGGGCTACGAGCAGTACTTC. Translation: CASARGYEQYF.

The chain uses TRBV29-1 and TRBJ1-5; 11 nucleotides align to TRBD1. V was pared by 5 bases and J by 7 bases, with 4 bases of the junction left unmatched. The CDR3 contains 13 residues. The germline CDR1 and CDR2 sequences are SQVTM and ANQGSEA. The DNA for the CDR3 is TGCAGCGTTCCGGGGGACAGGGGGCAGCCCCAGCATTTT. It translates to CSVPGDRGQPQHF. The full variable domain, rest sourced from reference TRBV29-1 and TRBJ1-5, is SAVISQKPSRDICQRGTSLTIQCQVDSQVTMMFWYRQQPGQSLTLIATANQGSEATYESGFVIDKFPISRPNLTFSTLTVSNMSPEDSSIYLCSVPGDRGQPQHFGDGTRLSIL.

The chain combines TRBV5-1 with TRBJ2-2; unclear D gene. There are 11 residues in the CDR3. CDR1 and CDR2 from the germline V gene are SGHRS and YFSETQ. V lost 7 bases to trimming and J lost 4 bases, with 5 bases between them. The CDR3 bases are TGCGCCAGCCGGTTCACCGGGGAGCTGTTTTTT. Residues: CASRFTGELFF. Together with reference TRBV5-1 and TRBJ2-2, the CDR3 gives the full variable domain: KAGVTQTPRYLIKTRGQQVTLSCSPISGHRSVSWYQQTPGQGLQFLFEYFSETQRNKGNFPGRFSGRQFSNSRSEMNVSTLELGDSALYLCASRFTGELFFGEGSRLTVL.

The chain is built from TRBV27 and TRBJ2-1; 12 bases are shared with TRBD2. CDR1 and CDR2 (germline): MNHEY, SMNVEV (reference sequence). The ends lost 5 bases at V and 0 bases at J; junction bases unmatched: 5. The CDR3 runs to 17 residues. CDR3 nucleotide sequence: TGTGCCAGCAGTACGACTAGCGGGAGAAGCTCCTACAATGAGCAGTTCTTC. Protein sequence: CASSTTSGRSSYNEQFF.

This clonotype was detected only once. The genes are TRBV4-1 and TRBJ2-7; 7 nucleotides match TRBD1. In germline, CDR1 is MGHRA, CDR2 YSYEKL. Trimming cost V 5 bases and J 2 bases; bases outside gene matches: 3. There are 13 residues in the CDR3. The CDR3 DNA follows: TGCGCCAGCAGCGACAGGGTAGCCTACGAGCAGTACTTC. This gives the protein CASSDRVAYEQYF.

The J gene is TRBJ2-3, the V gene TRBV7-9, with a weak D call TRBD2 (6 bases). The V end was cut by 5 bases, the J end by 1 base, with 13 bases between. Germline assignment: CDR1 SEHNR and CDR2 FQNEAQ (reference sequence). The CDR3 runs to 15 residues. The CDR3 nucleotides read TGTGCCAGCAGCAAAGGCTGGGAGGGCACAGATACGCAGTATTTT. This sequence encodes CASSKGWEGTDTQYF.

This chain links TRBV12-3 or TRBV12-4 with TRBJ2-7; the match to TRBD2 covers 9 bases. V was pared by 4 bases and J by 2 bases, with 9 bases of the junction left unmatched. CDR3 length equals 16 residues. CDR3 DNA: TGTGCCAGCAGTTCAAGGAGGACTAGCGAAGCCTACGAGCAGTACTTC. It translates to CASSSRRTSEAYEQYF.

V gene TRBV6-1 combines with J gene TRBJ2-4; the D is unclear. V was pared by 6 bases and J by 13 bases, with 13 bases between. Germline-derived CDR1 and CDR2 are MNHNS and SASEGT. The CDR3 contains 11 residues. DNA for the CDR3: TGTGCCAGCAGCCAACGGGCCAGCCAGTACTTC. It yields the protein CASSQRASQYF.

The chain employs TRBV13 and TRBJ2-2; D call uncertain. CDR1 is PRHDT and CDR2 is FYEKMQ in the germline V gene (reference sequence). The CDR3 spans 15 residues. Trimming removed 2 bases at V and 0 bases at J, with 7 bases between. CDR3 sequence: CASSLPGANTGELFF. The CDR3 DNA reads as TGTGCCAGCAGCTTACCCGGAGCGAACACCGGGGAGCTGTTTTTT. Combining the CDR3 with reference TRBV13 and TRBJ2-2 gives the whole variable domain AAGVIQSPRHLIKEKRETATLKCYPIPRHDTVYWYQQGPGQDPQFLISFYEKMQSDKGSIPDRFSAQQFSDYHSELNMSSLELGDSALYFCASSLPGANTGELFFGEGSRLTVL.

This chain uses TRBV27 with TRBJ2-7, with TRBD2 as a possible D gene (5 bases). Trimming took off 1 base at V and 0 bases at J, with 10 bases between the two ends. The germline V gene has CDR1 MNHEY and CDR2 SMNVEV (reference sequence). CDR3 length: 15 residues. CDR3 DNA sequence: TGTGCCAGCAGTTTATTTGGGGAGAGCTCCTACGAGCAGTACTTC. Translated, it gives CASSLFGESSYEQYF.

The chain carries TRBV15 and TRBJ2-1; D uncertain. In germline, CDR1 is LNHNV, CDR2 YYDKDF (reference sequence). The V and J ends lost 5 bases and 6 bases respectively, with 11 bases between them. This CDR3 region has 13 residues. For the CDR3, the DNA is TGTGCCACCAGCGGGGTTTTATTCAATGAGCAGTTCTTC. This translates into CATSGVLFNEQFF.

The V call is TRBV7-9, the J call TRBJ2-1; no clear D gene. Trimming took 2 bases from V and 1 from J, leaving 9 bases between them. The germline V gene encodes CDR1 SEHNR and CDR2 FQNEAQ (reference sequence). The CDR3 consists of 15 residues. CDR3 protein: CASSLRTRSYNEQFF. The CDR3 DNA reads TGTGCCAGCAGCTTAAGGACGAGGTCCTACAATGAGCAGTTCTTC.

This sequence joins TRBV25-1 and TRBJ2-7; D is possibly TRBD1 (6 bases). Trimming cost V 6 bases and J 7 bases, with 13 bases left between them. This CDR3 has 12 residues. Per germline, CDR1 MGHDK and CDR2 SYGVNS. The CDR3 spells CASSQNRVEQYF. The CDR3 coding sequence is TGTGCCAGCAGCCAAAACAGGGTTGAGCAGTACTTC.

The rearrangement uses TRBV27 and TRBJ2-7; 9 bases map to TRBD1. Looked up from germline, CDR1 is MNHEY and CDR2 is SMNVEV (reference sequence). This CDR3 has 14 amino acids. V shed 3 bases, J shed 4 bases, and the junction held 4 bases outside the gene matches. The CDR3 loop reads CASSFQGQGYEQYF. The CDR3 nucleotides are TGTGCCAGCAGTTTCCAGGGACAGGGTTACGAGCAGTACTTC.

This clonotype has a single count. V and J are TRBV12-3 or TRBV12-4 and TRBJ2-7, with D maybe TRBD2 (6 bases). The CDR3 runs to 16 residues. Trimming took off 2 bases at V and 5 bases at J, with 19 bases between the two ends. The CDR3 here is CASSLYDRGFQDEQYF. The CDR3 DNA reads as TGTGCCAGCAGTTTATACGACCGGGGGTTTCAGGACGAGCAGTACTTC.

V gene TRBV7-9 combines with J gene TRBJ2-5; D remains unclear. This CDR3 has 15 residues. Trimming left V 5 bases short and J 2 bases short, with 15 bases between. Germline assignment: CDR1 SEHNR and CDR2 FQNEAQ (reference sequence). The CDR3 DNA is TGTGCCAGCAGCACAAAGGACGGAGAACAAGAGACCCAGTACTTC. Protein: CASSTKDGEQETQYF. Together with reference TRBV7-9 and TRBJ2-5, the CDR3 gives the full variable domain: DTGVSQNPRHKITKRGQNVTFRCDPISEHNRLYWYRQTLGQGPEFLTYFQNEAQLEKSRLLSDRFSAERPKGSFSTLEIQRTEQGDSAMYLCASSTKDGEQETQYFGPGTRLLVL.

The genes are TRBV7-9 and TRBJ2-5; D is undetermined. The germline CDR1 and CDR2 sequences are SEHNR and FQNEAQ (reference sequence). V was cut by 5 bases and J by 3 bases, with 10 bases left in between. The CDR3 length is 13 residues. In DNA, the CDR3 is TGTGCCAGCAGCCTCCCCGAGGAAGAGACCCAGTACTTC. Residues: CASSLPEEETQYF.

V is TRBV5-1 and J is TRBJ1-2; 7 bases are shared with TRBD1. The CDR3 is 14 residues long. Germline V gene sequence: CDR1 SGHRS, CDR2 YFSETQ. V trimming: 0 bases; J trimming: 8 bases; junction bases outside the gene matches: 7. The CDR3 sequence: CASSLVAGGWGYTF. CDR3 bases: TGCGCCAGCAGCTTGGTCGCAGGGGGATGGGGCTACACCTTC. Full variable domain (missing parts from reference TRBV5-1 and TRBJ1-2): KAGVTQTPRYLIKTRGQQVTLSCSPISGHRSVSWYQQTPGQGLQFLFEYFSETQRNKGNFPGRFSGRQFSNSRSEMNVSTLELGDSALYLCASSLVAGGWGYTFGSGTRLTVV.

The chain recombines TRBV28 with TRBJ2-2; TRBD2 matches 8 bases. The junction had 12 bases not matched to a gene; V was cut back by 5 bases and J by 7 bases. There are 16 residues in the CDR3. In germline, CDR1 is MDHEN, CDR2 SYDVKM. CDR3 in amino acids: CASSTLSGSLGGELFF. The CDR3 coding sequence is TGTGCCAGCAGTACCCTAAGCGGGAGTTTGGGCGGGGAGCTGTTTTTT.

This chain joins TRBV6-1 and TRBJ1-1; unclear D gene. The germline V and J ends were trimmed by 2 bases and 5 bases, with 9 bases remaining between them. Germline V lookup: CDR1 MNHNS, CDR2 SASEGT. The CDR3 has 13 amino acids. The DNA for the CDR3 is TGTGCCAGCAGTGAACCGAGAGTAACTGAAGCTTTCTTT. Protein product: CASSEPRVTEAFF.

The genes are TRBV7-3 and TRBJ2-1, with D hard to call. The CDR3 runs 15 residues. V was pared by 1 base and J by 0 bases, with 7 bases between. CDR1 is SGHTA and CDR2 is FQGTGA in the germline V gene. The CDR3 DNA reads TGTGCCAGCAGCTTAATCGAGAGCTCCTACAATGAGCAGTTCTTC. Its protein is CASSLIESSYNEQFF.

The V gene is TRBV5-5, the J gene TRBJ1-2, with no clear D. Germline CDR1 and CDR2: SGHKS and YYEKEE (reference sequence). This CDR3 is 15 amino acids long. V was pared by 1 base and J by 0 bases, with 10 bases between. CDR3 in amino acids: CASSLLGRTNYGYTF. Written as DNA, the CDR3 is TGTGCCAGCAGCTTGTTAGGGCGCACTAACTATGGCTACACCTTC.

The chain links TRBV9 to TRBJ1-1; 8 bases map to TRBD1. Per germline, CDR1 SGDLS and CDR2 YYNGEE. This CDR3 region has 17 residues. After removal of 3 bases from V and 2 bases from J, the junction contained 12 bases not matched to a gene. The CDR3 sequence: CASSATRTGWLNTEAFF. The CDR3 nucleotides read TGTGCCAGCAGCGCGACCAGGACAGGGTGGCTTAACACTGAAGCTTTCTTT. Drawing the rest from reference TRBV9 and TRBJ1-1, the complete variable domain is DSGVTQTPKHLITATGQRVTLRCSPRSGDLSVYWYQQSLDQGLQFLIQYYNGEERAKGNILERFSAQQFPDLHSELNLSSLELGDSALYFCASSATRTGWLNTEAFFGQGTRLTVV.

This clonotype showed up just a few times. The V gene is TRBV7-6, the J gene TRBJ2-7; no clear D gene. V gave up 5 bases and J gave up 2 bases, with 10 bases separating them. Germline V CDR1 and CDR2: SGHVS, FNYEAQ. The CDR3 contains 13 residues. CDR3: CASSPRAPYEQYF. As DNA, the CDR3 is TGTGCCAGCAGCCCTAGGGCCCCCTACGAGCAGTACTTC.

This CDR3 is CASDGRGDTQYF. The CDR3 DNA reads TGTGCCAGCGATGGGAGGGGGGATACGCAGTATTTT. This sequence joins TRBV7-9 and TRBJ2-3, with D maybe TRBD2 (7 bases). The V gene lost 8 bases and the J gene lost 6 bases, with 12 bases spanning the gap. CDR3 size: 12 residues. From germline, CDR1 is SEHNR and CDR2 FQNEAQ (reference sequence).

This chain connects TRBV18 to TRBJ2-3, with D perhaps being TRBD1 or TRBD2 (5 bases each). Trimming took off 1 base at V and 6 bases at J, with 17 bases between the two ends. The CDR3 contains 16 residues. Looked up from germline, CDR1 is KGHSH and CDR2 is LQKENI. CDR3 bases: TGTGCCAGCTCACCACGGGGGTCAACTCCGGGGGATACGCAGTATTTT. Encoded protein: CASSPRGSTPGDTQYF.

The chain has TRBV5-8 and TRBJ1-1, with D possibly being TRBD1 (5 bases). The germline gives CDR1 SGHTS, CDR2 YDEGEE. The CDR3 covers 15 residues. V was pared by 5 bases and J by 4 bases, with 18 bases between. The CDR3 here is CASSSRGTLFTEAFF. The CDR3, as DNA: TGTGCCAGCAGTTCTAGGGGCACACTGTTCACTGAAGCTTTCTTT.

The chain carries TRBV27 and TRBJ2-7; D might be TRBD1 (6 bases). Looked up from germline, CDR1 is MNHEY and CDR2 is SMNVEV (reference sequence). The CDR3 length is 13 residues. V was pared by 5 bases and J by 6 bases, with 14 bases between. The CDR3 loop is CASSVYTGREQYF. The CDR3 DNA follows: TGTGCCAGCAGTGTCTACACAGGGCGCGAGCAGTACTTC.

J is TRBJ2-7 and V is TRBV5-5, with a weak D call TRBD2 (5 bases). Germline V gene lookup returns CDR1 SGHKS and CDR2 YYEKEE (reference sequence). This CDR3 comprises 13 residues. V lost 2 bases to trimming and J lost 4 bases, with 10 bases between them. In DNA, the CDR3 is TGTGCCAGCAGCTTCAGGAGGTCTTACGAGCAGTACTTC. It yields the protein CASSFRRSYEQYF.